The clone carrying this T cell receptor (beta chain) was seen a handful of times. The CDR3 runs to 14 residues. Per the germline V gene, CDR1 is SGHRS and CDR2 is YFSETQ. The V end was cut by 4 bases, the J end by 2 bases, with 13 bases between. The data derive from a study of blood T cell repertoires in COVID-19. For the study at large: The United States, Italy and Spain supplied acute and convalescent COVID-19 samples. Sources were T cells, B-cell-depleted T cells, or PBMCs; the material itself was cDNA or gDNA.

Under the authors' procedure: It was from reference gene primer amplification that nucleated cell counts were estimated. Only in-frame clones appear in the TCRdb table, and some are missing; sequencing was by immunoSEQ multiplex PCR. The DNA gave D and trimming, while V, J and clone size come from that table. The table lists 200,000 to 250,000 clones, around 83% of them singletons. Among Cohort 3 donors, those recovered had two negative PCRs, clearance, or symptom resolution. The sequencing input was PBMCs or T cells enriched from blood (not recorded which). J is TRBJ2-7 and V is TRBV5-1; D may be TRBD2 (8 bases). The sequence was obtained from a woman between 35 and 50 years old who had recovered from COVID-19. The CDR3 region has the DNA TGCGCCAGCAGCCGGGAGGGACAGACCTACGAGCAGTACTTC. It is translated as CASSREGQTYEQYF.